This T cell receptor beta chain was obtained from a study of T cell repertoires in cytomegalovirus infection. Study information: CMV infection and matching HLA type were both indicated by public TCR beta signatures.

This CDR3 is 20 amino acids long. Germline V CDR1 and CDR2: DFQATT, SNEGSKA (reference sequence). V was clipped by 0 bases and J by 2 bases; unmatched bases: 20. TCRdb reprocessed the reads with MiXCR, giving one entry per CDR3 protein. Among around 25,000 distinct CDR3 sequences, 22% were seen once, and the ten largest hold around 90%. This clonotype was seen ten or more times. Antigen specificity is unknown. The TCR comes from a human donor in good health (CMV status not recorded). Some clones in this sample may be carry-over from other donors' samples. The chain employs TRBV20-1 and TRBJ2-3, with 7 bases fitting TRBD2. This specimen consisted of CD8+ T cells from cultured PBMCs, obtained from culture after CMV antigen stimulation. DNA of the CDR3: TGCAGTGCTAGAGATCAGTTCAGTAAATTCGCGGGGGAGAACACAGATACGCAGTATTTT. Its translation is CSARDQFSKFAGENTDTQYF.